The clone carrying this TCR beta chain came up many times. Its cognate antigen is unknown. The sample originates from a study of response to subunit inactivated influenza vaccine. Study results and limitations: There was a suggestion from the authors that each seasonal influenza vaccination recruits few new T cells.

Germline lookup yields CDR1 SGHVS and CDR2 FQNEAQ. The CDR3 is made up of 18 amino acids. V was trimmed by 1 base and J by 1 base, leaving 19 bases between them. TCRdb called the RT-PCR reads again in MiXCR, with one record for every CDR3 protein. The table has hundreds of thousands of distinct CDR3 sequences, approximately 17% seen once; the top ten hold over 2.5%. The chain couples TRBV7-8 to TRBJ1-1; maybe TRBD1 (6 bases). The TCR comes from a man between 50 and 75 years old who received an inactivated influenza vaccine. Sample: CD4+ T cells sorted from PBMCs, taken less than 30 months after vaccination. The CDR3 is CASSLGGGGLTRNTEAFF. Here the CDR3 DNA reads TGTGCCAGCAGCTTAGGGGGAGGGGGATTGACTCGGAACACTGAAGCTTTCTTT.